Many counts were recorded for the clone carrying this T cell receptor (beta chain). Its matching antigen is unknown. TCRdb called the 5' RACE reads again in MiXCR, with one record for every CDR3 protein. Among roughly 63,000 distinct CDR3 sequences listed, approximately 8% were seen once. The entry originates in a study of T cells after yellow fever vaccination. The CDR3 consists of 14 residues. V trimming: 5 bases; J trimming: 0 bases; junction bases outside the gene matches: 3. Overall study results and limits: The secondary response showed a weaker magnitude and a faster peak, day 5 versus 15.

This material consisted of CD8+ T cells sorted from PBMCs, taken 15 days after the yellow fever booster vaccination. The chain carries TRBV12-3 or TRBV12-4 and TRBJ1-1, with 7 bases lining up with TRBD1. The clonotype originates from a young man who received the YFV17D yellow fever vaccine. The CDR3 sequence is CASSPGTVNTEAFF. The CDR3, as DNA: TGTGCCAGCAGTCCAGGGACAGTGAACACTGAAGCTTTCTTT.